This TCR beta chain was identified in a study of T-cell reconstitution after alpha-beta-depleted transplantation in children. Unique molecular identifiers were incorporated into the prepared TCRbeta library. TCRdb ran MiXCR on the PCR reads and lists one entry per CDR3 protein. The table has a few hundred thousand distinct CDR3 sequences, around 7.1% seen once. Broader study findings: About two months after transplant, alpha-beta T cells reportedly came from several hundred expanded graft clones. The main origin of T-cell counts and diversity one year after transplant was newly produced T cells. After transplant, high TCRbeta diversity at day 60 in some patients arose from surviving recipient T cells and thymic progenitors.

This clonotype was counted many times. What it recognizes is unknown. V gave up 4 bases and J gave up 1 base, with 14 bases separating them. The CDR3 spans 15 residues. Germline CDR1 reads SGDLS; CDR2 reads YYNGEE. The chain combines TRBV9 with TRBJ1-1; D is perhaps TRBD1 (6 bases). This TCR was recovered from a female patient aged 2-9 years who had a stem cell transplant for Fanconi anemia, so the T cells may come from the graft donor. The starting material was peripheral blood, obtained 360 days after TCRalphabeta/CD19-depleted stem cell transplant. The CDR3: CASSTLPGQNTEAFF. The CDR3 region has the DNA TGTGCCAGCAGCACTCTCCCGGGACAGAACACTGAAGCTTTCTTT.